This TCR beta chain was sequenced in a study of cytomegalovirus exposure and HLA in healthy donors. Overall study findings and caveats: For most TCR beta V segments, an earlier analysis put the productive rate at about 90% or about 30% of the time. Researchers reported in a later analysis that a missense DCLRE1C variant was tied to TCR beta V- and J-gene trimming.

The CDR3 runs 15 residues. CDR1 SSHAT and CDR2 FNYEAQ come from the germline V gene (reference sequence). The ends lost 5 bases at V and 0 bases at J; junction bases unmatched: 6. On this clone itself: Its specificity is unknown.

PCR employed 60 Vbeta and 13 Jbeta primers. Assay used: immunoSEQ multiplex PCR; TCRdb lists only in-frame clones, some missing. The data show a few hundred thousand clones, about three quarters seen once. The chain carries TRBV7-7 and TRBJ2-7, with 8 bases fitting TRBD1. This clonotype was obtained from a man aged 40-49 years in good health and CMV-seronegative. The sample taken for sequencing was PBMCs. The CDR3 region has the DNA TGTGCCAGCAGCAGCCGGGACAGGAGCTCCTACGAGCAGTACTTC. As protein: CASSSRDRSSYEQYF.